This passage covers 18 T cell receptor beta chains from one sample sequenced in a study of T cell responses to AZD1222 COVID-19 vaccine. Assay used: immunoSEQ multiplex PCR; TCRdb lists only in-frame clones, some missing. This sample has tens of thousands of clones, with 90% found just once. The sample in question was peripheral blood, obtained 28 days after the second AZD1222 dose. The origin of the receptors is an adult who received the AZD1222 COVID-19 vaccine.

In nucleotides, the CDR3 is TGTGCCAGCAGTTACGTTCTACAGGTCGGGAATCAGCCCCAGCATTTT. Translated: CASSYVLQVGNQPQHF. This chain joins TRBV6-5 and TRBJ1-5; a weak D match, TRBD1 (5 bases). This CDR3 region has 16 residues. The V and J ends lost 2 bases and 4 bases respectively, with 15 bases between them. Germline V CDR1 and CDR2: MNHEY, SVGAGI.

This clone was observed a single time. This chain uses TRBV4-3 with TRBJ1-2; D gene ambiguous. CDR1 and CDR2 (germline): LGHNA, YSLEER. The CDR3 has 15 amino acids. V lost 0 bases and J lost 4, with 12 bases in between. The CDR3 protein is CASSQDPGDAYGYTF. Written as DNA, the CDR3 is TGCGCCAGCAGCCAAGATCCAGGTGATGCCTATGGCTACACCTTC.

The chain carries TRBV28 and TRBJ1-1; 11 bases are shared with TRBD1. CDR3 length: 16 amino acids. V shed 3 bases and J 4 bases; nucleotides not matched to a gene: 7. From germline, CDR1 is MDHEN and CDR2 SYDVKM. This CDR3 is CASSFPRTGGSTEAFF. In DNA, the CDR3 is TGTGCCAGCAGTTTCCCCCGGACAGGGGGCAGCACTGAAGCTTTCTTT.

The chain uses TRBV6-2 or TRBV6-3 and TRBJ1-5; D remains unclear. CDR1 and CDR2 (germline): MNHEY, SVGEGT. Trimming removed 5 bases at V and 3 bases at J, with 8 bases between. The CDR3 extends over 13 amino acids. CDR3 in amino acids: CASSVTANQPQHF. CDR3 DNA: TGTGCCAGCAGTGTGACCGCCAATCAGCCCCAGCATTTT.

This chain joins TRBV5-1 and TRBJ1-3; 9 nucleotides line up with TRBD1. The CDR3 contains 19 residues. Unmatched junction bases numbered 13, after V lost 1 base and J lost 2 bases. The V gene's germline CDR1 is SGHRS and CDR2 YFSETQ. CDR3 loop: CASSLFAQGALGAGNTIYF. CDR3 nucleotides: TGCGCCAGCAGCTTGTTCGCACAGGGGGCGCTGGGGGCTGGAAACACCATATATTTT.

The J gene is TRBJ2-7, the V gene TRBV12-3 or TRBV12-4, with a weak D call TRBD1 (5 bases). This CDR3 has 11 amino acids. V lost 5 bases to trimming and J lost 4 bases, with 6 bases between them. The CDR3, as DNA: TGTGCCAGCAGTAACAGGTACGAGCAGTACTTC. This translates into CASSNRYEQYF.

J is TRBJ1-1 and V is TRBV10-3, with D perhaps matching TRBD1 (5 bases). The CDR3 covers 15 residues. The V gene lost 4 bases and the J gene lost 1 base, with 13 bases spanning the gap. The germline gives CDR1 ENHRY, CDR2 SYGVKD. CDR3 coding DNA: TGTGCCATCAGTGCCGTGGACACCCCGAACACTGAAGCTTTCTTT. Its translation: CAISAVDTPNTEAFF.

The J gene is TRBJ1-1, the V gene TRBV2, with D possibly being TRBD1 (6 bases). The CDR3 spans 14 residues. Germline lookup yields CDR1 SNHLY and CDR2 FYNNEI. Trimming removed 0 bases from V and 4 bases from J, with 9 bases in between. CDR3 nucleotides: TGTGCCAGCAGTGAAGCGCGGACAGCCACTGAAGCTTTCTTT. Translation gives CASSEARTATEAFF. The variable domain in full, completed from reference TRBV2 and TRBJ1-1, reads EPEVTQTPSHQVTQMGQEVILRCVPISNHLYFYWYRQILGQKVEFLVSFYNNEISEKSEIFDDQFSVERPDGSNFTLKIRSTKLEDSAMYFCASSEARTATEAFFGQGTRLTVV.

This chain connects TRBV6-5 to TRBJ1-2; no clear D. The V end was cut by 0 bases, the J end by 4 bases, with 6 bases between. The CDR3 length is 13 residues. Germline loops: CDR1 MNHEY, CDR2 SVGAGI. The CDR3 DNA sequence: TGTGCCAGCAGTTACTCGGGCAGCTATGGCTACACCTTC. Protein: CASSYSGSYGYTF.

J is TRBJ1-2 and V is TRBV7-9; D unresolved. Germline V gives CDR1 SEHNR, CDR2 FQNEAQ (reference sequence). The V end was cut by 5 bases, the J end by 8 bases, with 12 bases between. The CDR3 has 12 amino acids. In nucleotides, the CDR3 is TGTGCCAGCAGCCCTCGAAAGGACGGCTACACCTTC. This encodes CASSPRKDGYTF.

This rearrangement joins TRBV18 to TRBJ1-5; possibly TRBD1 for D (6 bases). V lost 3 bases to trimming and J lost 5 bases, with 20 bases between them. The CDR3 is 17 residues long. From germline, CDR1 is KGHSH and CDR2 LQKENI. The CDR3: CASSPNPQGRSDQPQHF. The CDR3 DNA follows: TGTGCCAGCTCACCGAACCCGCAGGGGCGATCAGATCAGCCCCAGCATTTT.

CDR3 amino acids: CASSVSPSGGHTGELFF. In DNA, the CDR3 is TGTGCCAGCAGCGTTTCGCCTAGCGGGGGCCACACCGGGGAGCTGTTTTTT. The V gene is TRBV9, the J gene TRBJ2-2; 10 bases are a match to TRBD2. Trimming cost V 2 bases and J 3 bases; bases outside gene matches: 7. Germline CDR1 and CDR2: SGDLS and YYNGEE. This CDR3 has 17 residues.

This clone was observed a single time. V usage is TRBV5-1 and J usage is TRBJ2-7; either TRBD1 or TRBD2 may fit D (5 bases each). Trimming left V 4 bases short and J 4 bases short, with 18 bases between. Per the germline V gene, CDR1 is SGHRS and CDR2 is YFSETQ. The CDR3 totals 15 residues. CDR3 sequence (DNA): TGCGCCAGCAGCGACTCGTCGGGGCTCAGTTACGAGCAGTACTTC. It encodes CASSDSSGLSYEQYF.

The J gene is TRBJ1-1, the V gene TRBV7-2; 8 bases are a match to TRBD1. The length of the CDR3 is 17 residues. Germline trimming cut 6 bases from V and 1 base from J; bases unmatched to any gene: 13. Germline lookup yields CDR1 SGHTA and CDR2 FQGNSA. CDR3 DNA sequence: TGTGCCAGCAGGCGCCACGAACTCAGGGGGCAGAACACTGAAGCTTTCTTT. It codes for CASRRHELRGQNTEAFF.

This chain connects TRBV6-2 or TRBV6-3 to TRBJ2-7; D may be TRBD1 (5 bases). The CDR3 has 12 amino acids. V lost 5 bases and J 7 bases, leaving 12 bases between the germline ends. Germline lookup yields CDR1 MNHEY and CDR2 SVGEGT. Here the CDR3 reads CASSPRQGEQYF. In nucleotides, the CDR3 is TGTGCCAGCAGTCCACGGCAGGGAGAGCAGTACTTC.

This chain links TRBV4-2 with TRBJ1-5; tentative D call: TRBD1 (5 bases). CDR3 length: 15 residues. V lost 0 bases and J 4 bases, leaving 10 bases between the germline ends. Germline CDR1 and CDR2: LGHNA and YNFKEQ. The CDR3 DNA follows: TGTGCCAGCAGCCAAGATGGAGGGGCAAATCAGCCCCAGCATTTT. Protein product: CASSQDGGANQPQHF.

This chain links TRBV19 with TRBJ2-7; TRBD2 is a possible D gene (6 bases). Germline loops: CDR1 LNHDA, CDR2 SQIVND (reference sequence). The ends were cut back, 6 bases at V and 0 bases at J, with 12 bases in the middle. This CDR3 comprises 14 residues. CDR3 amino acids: CASSHGGRSYEQYF. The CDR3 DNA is TGTGCCAGTAGCCACGGGGGACGCTCCTACGAGCAGTACTTC.

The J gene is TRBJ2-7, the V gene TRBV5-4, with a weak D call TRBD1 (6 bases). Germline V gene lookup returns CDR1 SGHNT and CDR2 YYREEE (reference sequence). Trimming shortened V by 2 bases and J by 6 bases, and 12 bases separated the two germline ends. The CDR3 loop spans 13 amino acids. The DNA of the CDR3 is TGTGCCAGCAGCTTCCGGACAGCTGGCGAGCAGTACTTC. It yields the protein CASSFRTAGEQYF.